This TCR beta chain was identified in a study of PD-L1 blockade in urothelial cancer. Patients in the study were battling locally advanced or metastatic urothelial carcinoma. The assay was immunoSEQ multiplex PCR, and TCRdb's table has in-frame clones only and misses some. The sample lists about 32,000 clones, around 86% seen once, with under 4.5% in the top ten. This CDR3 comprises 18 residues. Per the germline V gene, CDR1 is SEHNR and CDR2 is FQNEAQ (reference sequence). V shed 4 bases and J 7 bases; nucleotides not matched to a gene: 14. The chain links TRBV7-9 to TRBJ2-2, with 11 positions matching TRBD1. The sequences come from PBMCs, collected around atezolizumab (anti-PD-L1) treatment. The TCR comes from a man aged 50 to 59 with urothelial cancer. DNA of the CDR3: TGTGCCAGCAGCTCCCCACCTCCCGGACAGGGGGCCGGCGGGGAGCTGTTTTTT. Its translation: CASSSPPPGQGAGGELFF.